The 8 T cell receptor beta chains reported below all come from one sample, sequenced in a study of PD-1 blockade in mismatch repair-deficient tumors. The protocol was immunoSEQ multiplex PCR, while the TCRdb copy is restricted to in-frame clones and leaves out a portion. The sample has 100,000 or so clones, 82% seen once. The material was peripheral blood, obtained about 33 weeks after starting pembrolizumab. Receptors originate from an adult with mismatch repair-deficient cancer.

The chain links TRBV2 to TRBJ2-7; D is perhaps TRBD1 (5 bases). Germline V gene lookup returns CDR1 SNHLY and CDR2 FYNNEI. V lost 3 bases, J lost 0 bases, and 9 bases lay in between. There are 14 residues in the CDR3. DNA for the CDR3: TGTGCCAGCAGTGACAGGGTAAACTCCTACGAGCAGTACTTC. The encoded protein is CASSDRVNSYEQYF. Full variable domain (rest looked up from reference TRBV2 and TRBJ2-7): EPEVTQTPSHQVTQMGQEVILRCVPISNHLYFYWYRQILGQKVEFLVSFYNNEISEKSEIFDDQFSVERPDGSNFTLKIRSTKLEDSAMYFCASSDRVNSYEQYFGPGTRLTVT.

The CDR3 region is CASSPRTGETEKLFF. CDR3 nucleotides: TGTGCCAGCAGCCCCCGGACAGGGGAGACTGAAAAACTGTTTTTT. The chain uses TRBV7-9 and TRBJ1-4; 9 nucleotides match TRBD1. Germline CDR1 SEHNR, CDR2 FQNEAQ (reference sequence). The trim removed 5 bases at V and 7 bases at J, leaving 8 bases unmatched. This CDR3 has 15 residues.

The V and J genes are TRBV4-1 and TRBJ2-5; no definite D call. The CDR3 is 15 amino acids. V lost 2 bases to trimming and J lost 4 bases, with 14 bases between them. The germline V gene encodes CDR1 MGHRA and CDR2 YSYEKL. The DNA for the CDR3 is TGCGCCAGCAGCCAAATAGGGCATACTGGAGAGACCCAGTACTTC. It encodes CASSQIGHTGETQYF.

The chain couples TRBV6-5 to TRBJ2-7, with 10 positions matching TRBD1. V gave up 2 bases and J gave up 4 bases; unmatched junction bases: 5. The CDR3 consists of 15 residues. The germline gives CDR1 MNHEY, CDR2 SVGAGI. The DNA for the CDR3 is TGTGCCAGCAGTTACCAGGACAGGGGGGATTACGAGCAGTACTTC. This translates into CASSYQDRGDYEQYF.

The gene calls are TRBV6-6 and TRBJ1-1, with D unresolved. From germline, CDR1 is MNHNY and CDR2 SVGAGI (reference sequence). The length of the CDR3 is 14 residues. V dropped 8 bases and J dropped 8 bases, with 21 bases sitting between them. The chain's CDR3 is CASWPGPGGWEAFF. The CDR3 DNA is TGTGCCAGCTGGCCGGGCCCCGGCGGGTGGGAAGCTTTCTTT.

V gene TRBV5-1 combines with J gene TRBJ1-1; D call uncertain. The germline V and J ends were trimmed by 7 bases and 0 bases, with 13 bases remaining between them. Germline loops: CDR1 SGHRS, CDR2 YFSETQ. The CDR3 is 14 amino acids. CDR3 sequence (DNA): TGCGCCAGCCAATTAGGGAGTATGAACACTGAAGCTTTCTTT. It yields the protein CASQLGSMNTEAFF.

J is TRBJ1-2 and V is TRBV7-3; D is perhaps TRBD1 (6 bases). Germline assignment: CDR1 SGHTA and CDR2 FQGTGA. The CDR3 runs 16 residues. The germline V and J ends were trimmed by 0 bases and 1 base, with 12 bases remaining between them. This CDR3 reads CASSLTGAPLNYGYTF. The CDR3 coding sequence is TGTGCCAGCAGCTTAACGGGGGCCCCCCTTAACTATGGCTACACCTTC.

The J gene is TRBJ2-4, the V gene TRBV4-3, with D unclear. Trimming stripped 3 bases from V and 0 bases from J, with 15 bases between. The CDR3 spans 17 residues. Germline V gene sequence: CDR1 LGHNA, CDR2 YSLEER. CDR3 bases: TGCGCCAGCAGCCATCGTGGAAGGCCCGTAGCCAAAAACATTCAGTACTTC. This sequence encodes CASSHRGRPVAKNIQYF.